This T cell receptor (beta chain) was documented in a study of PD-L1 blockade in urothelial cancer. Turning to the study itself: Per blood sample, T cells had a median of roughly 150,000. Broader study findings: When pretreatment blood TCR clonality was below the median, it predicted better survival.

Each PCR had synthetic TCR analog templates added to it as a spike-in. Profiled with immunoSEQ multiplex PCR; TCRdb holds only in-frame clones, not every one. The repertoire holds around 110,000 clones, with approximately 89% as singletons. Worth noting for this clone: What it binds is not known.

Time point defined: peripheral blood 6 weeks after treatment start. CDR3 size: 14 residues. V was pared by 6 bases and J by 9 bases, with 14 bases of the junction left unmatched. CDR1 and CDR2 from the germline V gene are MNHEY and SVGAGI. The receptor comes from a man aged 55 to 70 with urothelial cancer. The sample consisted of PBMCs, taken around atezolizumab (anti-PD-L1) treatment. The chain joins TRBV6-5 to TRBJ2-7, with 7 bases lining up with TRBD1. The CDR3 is CASRRDRTYEAQYF. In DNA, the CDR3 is TGTGCCAGCAGAAGGGACAGAACCTACGAGGCGCAGTACTTC.